This T cell receptor (beta chain) was sequenced for a study of regulatory T cells in long-lasting Graves disease. Looked up from germline, CDR1 is DFQATT and CDR2 is SNEGSKA (reference sequence). The CDR3 has 16 residues. V lost 2 bases to trimming and J lost 3 bases, with 17 bases between them. This sample's time point: newly diagnosed GD, antithyroid drugs for less than 3 months. After RNA was extracted from PBMCs, the TCR library was made from it. This clonotype was seen at least ten times. As yet, its antigen is unknown. Building the TCR beta libraries relied on iRepertoire HTBI primers, and CDR3 regions underwent Arm-PCR. TCRdb reprocessed the multiplex PCR reads via MiXCR and lists one record per CDR3 protein. In the table there are hundreds of thousands of distinct CDR3 sequences, roughly 15% of which are singletons. Notes on the study in general: Gene preferences differed: TRBV28, TRBJ1-2, TRBJ2-5 in persistent cases.

This material consisted of peripheral blood mononuclear cells (PBMCs), taken at new diagnosis, from a patient treated with antithyroid drugs. The sequence was obtained from a female donor with Graves disease. The chain couples TRBV20-1 to TRBJ2-1; the D is unclear. DNA for the CDR3: TGCAGTGCTAGATCTATCTACTCTAAGCGCTACAATGAGCAGTTCTTC. This sequence encodes CSARSIYSKRYNEQFF.